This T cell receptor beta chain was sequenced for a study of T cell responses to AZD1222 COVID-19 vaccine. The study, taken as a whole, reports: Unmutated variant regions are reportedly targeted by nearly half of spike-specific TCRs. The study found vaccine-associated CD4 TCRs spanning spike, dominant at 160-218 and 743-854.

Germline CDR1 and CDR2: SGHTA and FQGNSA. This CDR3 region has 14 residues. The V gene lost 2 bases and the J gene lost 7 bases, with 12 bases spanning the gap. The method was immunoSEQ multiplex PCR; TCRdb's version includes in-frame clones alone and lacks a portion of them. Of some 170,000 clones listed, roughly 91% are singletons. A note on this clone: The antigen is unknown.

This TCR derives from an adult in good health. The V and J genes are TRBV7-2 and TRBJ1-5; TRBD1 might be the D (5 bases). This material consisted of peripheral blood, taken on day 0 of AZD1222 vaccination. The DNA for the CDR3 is TGTGCCAGCAGCTTATGGGAGGGGAACCAGCCCCAGCATTTT. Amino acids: CASSLWEGNQPQHF.